This T cell receptor (beta chain) came from a study of shared clonotypes between healthy human individuals. A word on this clone: What it recognizes is unknown.

Study findings and constraints: Since donors were few, the genetic and exposure-history diversity represented was limited. The four-donor shared clonotypes exceeded non-shared clonotypes in generation probability, with non-shared ones scoring lower. Collection of samples was limited to blood; tissue repertoires likely differ.

Sequencing was performed with immunoSEQ multiplex PCR; in TCRdb, only in-frame clones are kept and a portion is missing. The sample records over a million clones, roughly 80% being singletons. The sequencing input was memory CD4+ T cells sorted from blood. Subset here: CD45RA-negative fraction. The receptor comes from a man aged 18 to 29 in good health.

In DNA form, the CDR3 reads TGTGCCAGCAGCCCCCCGGGGACAGGGCTTCTCTACAATGAGCAGTTCTTC. Its translation: CASSPPGTGLLYNEQFF. This chain joins TRBV7-2 and TRBJ2-1, with TRBD1 matching 9 bases. CDR3 length: 17 amino acids. With 5 bases clipped from V and 3 bases from J, the junction kept 11 bases outside the gene matches. The germline V gene encodes CDR1 SGHTA and CDR2 FQGNSA.